Shown below are 14 T cell receptor beta chains from a single sample sequenced in a study of shared clonotypes between healthy human individuals. Clones were sequenced by immunoSEQ multiplex PCR, and TCRdb holds only the in-frame ones, with some missing. This table has fewer than 650,000 clones, 60% to 85% appearing once. Sequenced material: PBMCs. The receptors derive from a woman aged 35 to 49 in good health. Some clones in this sample may be carry-over from other donors' samples.

This clone was seen at least ten times. The gene calls are TRBV19 and TRBJ2-3; D possibly uses TRBD1 or TRBD2 (6 bases each). The CDR3 is 12 residues long. Germline values: CDR1 LNHDA, CDR2 SQIVND (reference sequence). V was pared by 6 bases and J by 8 bases, with 12 bases between. The CDR3 sequence is CASRGGGGTQYF. CDR3 DNA sequence: TGTGCCAGTAGGGGGGGCGGAGGTACGCAGTATTTT. Full variable domain (missing parts from reference TRBV19 and TRBJ2-3): DGGITQSPKYLFRKEGQNVTLSCEQNLNHDAMYWYRQDPGQGLRLIYYSQIVNDFQKGDIAEGYSVSREKKESFPLTVTSAQKNPTAFYLCASRGGGGTQYFGPGTRLTVL.

This clone occurred a few times. V gene TRBV13 combines with J gene TRBJ1-3, with 9 positions matching TRBD1. The trim removed 5 bases at V and 1 base at J, leaving 9 bases unmatched. Germline V CDR1 and CDR2: PRHDT, FYEKMQ (reference sequence). The CDR3 is 17 residues long. For the CDR3, the DNA is TGTGCCAGCAGCACTAGCCCCGGGACAGGGTCTGGAAACACCATATATTTT. The encoded protein is CASSTSPGTGSGNTIYF.

This clone showed up just once. The rearrangement links TRBV29-1 to TRBJ2-3, with TRBD2 matching over 9 bases. Trimming at V came to 1 base and at J to 2 bases, leaving 7 bases not matched to a gene. The CDR3 contains 16 residues. Germline CDR1 is SQVTM and CDR2 is ANQGSEA. This chain's CDR3 is CSVEGGGRAPTDTQYF. DNA of the CDR3: TGCAGCGTTGAAGGAGGCGGGAGGGCCCCCACAGATACGCAGTATTTT.

The rearrangement joins TRBV13 to TRBJ1-3, with D unclear. CDR1 is PRHDT, CDR2 FYEKMQ, per germline (reference sequence). Trimming pared 1 base from V and 2 bases from J, leaving 6 bases between. There are 14 residues in the CDR3. CDR3 loop: CASSLDGAGNTIYF. The CDR3 region has the DNA TGTGCCAGCAGCTTAGATGGGGCTGGAAACACCATATATTTT.

This chain uses TRBV5-1 with TRBJ2-1, with 9 bases aligning to TRBD2. V gave up 1 base and J gave up 6 bases; unmatched junction bases: 8. Germline CDR1 reads SGHRS; CDR2 reads YFSETQ. This CDR3 has 16 amino acids. CDR3 sequence reads: CASSLSGTSKGNEQFF. The CDR3 bases are TGCGCCAGCAGCTTGTCCGGGACTAGCAAGGGCAATGAGCAGTTCTTC.

The V and J genes are TRBV7-9 and TRBJ2-3, with D unclear. CDR3 length: 12 residues. The germline CDR1 and CDR2 sequences are SEHNR and FQNEAQ (reference sequence). V gave up 7 bases and J gave up 3 bases, with 8 bases separating them. Here the CDR3 DNA reads TGTGCCAGCATAATGGGGACAGATACGCAGTATTTT. Encoded protein: CASIMGTDTQYF.

The chain employs TRBV9 and TRBJ1-5; D gene ambiguous. This CDR3 has 15 amino acids. CDR1 and CDR2 from the germline V gene are SGDLS and YYNGEE. V shed 2 bases and J shed 4 bases, with 13 bases lying between them. CDR3 sequence (DNA): TGTGCCAGCAGCGTGAGTGGGAGTGGGAATCAGCCCCAGCATTTT. Amino acids: CASSVSGSGNQPQHF.

Of note for this clone: The sample has other DNA sequences that encode this CDR3 too. The genes are TRBV28 and TRBJ2-7; D uncertain. The CDR3 has 13 amino acids. Germline V gene lookup returns CDR1 MDHEN and CDR2 SYDVKM. The V and J ends lost 2 bases and 0 bases respectively, with 5 bases between them. The CDR3, as DNA: TGTGCCAGCAGTTTAGGCGGCTCCTACGAGCAGTACTTC. It translates to CASSLGGSYEQYF.

The chain is built from TRBV7-2 and TRBJ2-7, with TRBD2 identical over 7 bases. There are 14 residues in the CDR3. The V gene end was trimmed by 5 bases and the J gene end by 0 bases; junction bases not matched to a gene: 4. Per germline, CDR1 SGHTA and CDR2 FQGNSA. In DNA, the CDR3 is TGTGCCAGCAGCAGCACTAGCGCCTCCTACGAGCAGTACTTC. It yields the protein CASSSTSASYEQYF.

This chain uses TRBV27 with TRBJ2-7; 7 bases are a match to TRBD1. The tail of the sequence fits TRBJ2-5 better, so the J call may be wrong. Germline loops: CDR1 MNHEY, CDR2 SMNVEV (reference sequence). The CDR3 contains 16 residues. The CDR3 sequence: CASSLLIGGIGETQYF. The CDR3 region has the DNA TGTGCCAGCAGTTTATTGATAGGGGGCATTGGGGAGACCCAGTACTTC.

The chain has TRBV25-1 and TRBJ2-7; weak D call: TRBD2 (6 bases). CDR1 and CDR2 from the germline V gene are MGHDK and SYGVNS. Trimming shortened V by 7 bases and J by 6 bases, and 16 bases separated the two germline ends. The CDR3 length is 13 residues. The CDR3 is CASNPWGVPEQYF. In nucleotides, the CDR3 is TGTGCCAGCAACCCCTGGGGGGTCCCCGAGCAGTACTTC.

The chain is built from TRBV27 and TRBJ2-7; 10 bases align to TRBD1. CDR3 length: 16 residues. Trimming removed 0 bases from V and 4 bases from J; junction bases left unmatched: 6. Germline V lookup: CDR1 MNHEY, CDR2 SMNVEV (reference sequence). CDR3 residues: CASSLSMPGQGYEQYF. DNA of the CDR3: TGTGCCAGCAGTTTATCGATGCCGGGACAGGGGTACGAGCAGTACTTC.

This clone showed up just a few times. The chain links TRBV2 to TRBJ1-3; D is uncertain. Germline CDR1 is SNHLY and CDR2 is FYNNEI. The CDR3 sequence is 12 residues long. V was pared by 8 bases and J by 1 base, with 6 bases between. CDR3 region: CASEGSGNTIYF. The CDR3, as DNA: TGTGCCAGCGAAGGGTCTGGAAACACCATATATTTT.

CDR3 protein: CASSLALNYGYTF. The CDR3 coding sequence is TGTGCCAGCAGCTTAGCGCTCAACTATGGCTACACCTTC. The chain carries TRBV7-9 and TRBJ1-2; D call uncertain. The V end was cut by 0 bases, the J end by 2 bases, with 4 bases between. The CDR3 has 13 amino acids. Germline CDR1 reads SEHNR; CDR2 reads FQNEAQ (reference sequence).